This TCR beta chain originates from a study of T cell repertoires in cytomegalovirus infection. The overall study: Recently identified HLA-C-restricted CMV epitopes were used, and well-studied HLA-B-restricted CMV epitopes were used as well. Public TCR beta signatures were indicative of both CMV infection and a matching HLA type. Regarding the study as a whole: CMV-specific HLA-C-restricted TCR beta clonotypes dominated the ex vivo response. Identification of carriers of CMV plus the relevant HLA was achieved through cumulative public TCR beta family frequency.

CDR1 SGHAT and CDR2 FQNNGV come from the germline V gene. The CDR3 sequence is 15 residues long. The V and J ends lost 2 bases and 2 bases respectively, with 13 bases between them. TCRdb ran MiXCR on the reads and lists one entry per CDR3 protein. Of approximately 73,000 distinct CDR3 sequences listed, roughly 40% are singletons. On this clonotype: Its antigen is not identified.

The TCR was taken from a human donor in good health (CMV status not recorded). Some clones in this sample may be carry-over from other donors' samples. The sequences come from CD8+ T cells from cultured PBMCs, collected from culture after CMV antigen stimulation. V is TRBV11-2 and J is TRBJ2-7, with D possibly TRBD2 on 5 matching bases. The CDR3 sequence is CASSLSTEVPYEQYF. For the CDR3, the DNA is TGTGCCAGCAGCTTAAGCACGGAGGTCCCCTACGAGCAGTACTTC.